The rows below give T cell receptor beta chains drawn from one sample of a study of blood T cell repertoires in COVID-19. The table came from immunoSEQ multiplex PCR; TCRdb's copy has only in-frame clones and leaves some out. The profile shows roughly 120,000 clones, approximately 90% of them singletons. The source material was peripheral blood. Receptor source: a woman between 45 and 65 years old with acute or convalescent COVID-19. Both conserved end residues are part of each CDR3. D genes are given only for firm matches. For some rows the clone size is stated as once, few or many, or as a class when expanded; others skip it.

TRBJ1-2 TRBV7-2 . . CASSPGHLYGYTF TGTGCCAGCAGCCCGGGACATCTCTATGGCTACACCTTC
TRBJ2-1 TRBV30 TRBD2 . CAWSVRVAGVGEQFF TGTGCCTGGAGTGTAAGGGTAGCGGGAGTGGGTGAGCAGTTCTTC
TRBJ2-1 TRBV29-1 . . CSVEGRVRYNEQFF TGCAGCGTTGAAGGTCGGGTGCGGTACAATGAGCAGTTCTTC
TRBJ2-2 TRBV30 . . CAWSVLADSTGELFF TGTGCCTGGAGTGTACTGGCGGACTCCACCGGGGAGCTGTTTTTT
TRBJ2-6 TRBV2 . . CASIPVNSGANVLTF TGTGCCAGCATTCCGGTTAACTCTGGGGCCAACGTCCTGACTTTC
TRBJ2-1 TRBV3-1/TRBV3-2 TRBD2 . CASRLLAGGSDEQFF TGTGCCAGCAGACTACTAGCGGGGGGGAGTGATGAGCAGTTCTTC
TRBJ2-7 TRBV6-5 . . CASSYFPGIEQYF TGTGCCAGCAGTTACTTTCCGGGAATCGAGCAGTACTTC
TRBJ2-3 TRBV11-2 TRBD2 . CASSLYLAGEGTQYF TGTGCCAGCAGCTTATATTTAGCGGGAGAAGGTACGCAGTATTTT
TRBJ1-4 TRBV29-1 . . CSVGIRTAGTEKLFF TGCAGCGTTGGGATTCGGACAGCCGGAACTGAAAAACTGTTTTTT
TRBJ2-3 TRBV28 . . CASSLGVLTDTQYF TGTGCCAGCAGTTTGGGCGTTTTGACAGATACGCAGTATTTT
TRBJ2-5 TRBV24-1 TRBD1 . CAVRDRGTETQYF TGTGCCGTCCGGGACAGGGGCACTGAGACCCAGTACTTC
TRBJ2-6 TRBV28 . . CASSSPGSGANVLTF TGTGCCAGCAGTTCCCCAGGGTCCGGGGCCAACGTCCTGACTTTC
TRBJ1-2 TRBV28 TRBD1 . CASSLRDSSRIIGYTF TGTGCCAGCAGTCTCCGGGACAGCTCACGCATTATTGGCTACACCTTC
TRBJ1-1 TRBV24-1 TRBD1 . CATGTGGNTEAFF TGTGCCACCGGGACAGGGGGCAACACTGAAGCTTTCTTT
TRBJ1-1 TRBV4-1 . . CASSHINPRQERNTEAFF TGCGCCAGCAGCCACATCAATCCGCGACAGGAACGGAACACTGAAGCTTTCTTT
TRBJ1-1 TRBV5-4 TRBD1 . CASSPQGDTEAFF TGTGCCAGCAGCCCACAGGGGGACACTGAAGCTTTCTTT
TRBJ1-2 TRBV7-2 . . CASSLSDSEGYGYTF TGTGCCAGCAGCCTTAGTGATTCGGAGGGGTATGGCTACACCTTC
TRBJ2-7 TRBV29-1 . . CSVEVGGSEQYF TGCAGCGTTGAAGTAGGGGGATCCGAGCAGTACTTC
TRBJ1-1 TRBV6-6 . . CASSYGNSLKSF TGTGCCAGCAGTTACGGTAACAGCCTGAAGAGCTTT
TRBJ1-1 TRBV5-6 TRBD1 . CASSGRDRLNTEAFF TGTGCCAGCAGCGGACGGGACAGATTGAACACTGAAGCTTTCTTT
TRBJ1-3 TRBV6-5 . once CASSQDGNSGNTIYF TGTGCCAGCAGCCAAGACGGGAACTCTGGAAACACCATATATTTT
TRBJ2-2 TRBV7-3 TRBD2 once CASSPTPGGVGKELFF TGTGCCAGCAGCCCAACGCCTGGGGGGGTAGGGAAGGAGCTGTTTTTT
TRBJ1-4 TRBV18 . once CASSGVPNEKLFF TGTGCCAGCTCGGGAGTCCCTAATGAAAAACTGTTTTTT
TRBJ2-1 TRBV19 TRBD1 once CASTPDRGSYNEQFF TGTGCCAGTACCCCGGACAGGGGCTCCTACAATGAGCAGTTCTTC
TRBJ2-7 TRBV19 TRBD1 . CASSRTGSSYEQYF TGTGCCAGTAGTCGGACAGGGTCCTCCTACGAGCAGTACTTC
TRBJ1-6 TRBV30 . . CAWSVGGKADSPLHF TGTGCCTGGAGTGTCGGAGGGAAGGCTGACTCACCCCTCCACTTT
TRBJ2-5 TRBV28 TRBD1 once CASSLLPGQGKETQYF TGTGCCAGCAGTTTACTCCCAGGACAGGGAAAGGAGACCCAGTACTTC
TRBJ1-1 TRBV6-5 TRBD1 . CASKTGYRLNTEAFF TGTGCCAGCAAGACAGGGTATAGATTGAACACTGAAGCTTTCTTT
TRBJ1-2 TRBV5-6 . . CASSLGPYGYTF TGTGCCAGCAGCTTGGGTCCGTATGGCTACACCTTC
TRBJ2-2 TRBV5-1 . few CASSFGDTNTGELFF TGCGCCAGCAGCTTCGGTGACACTAACACCGGGGAGCTGTTTTTT
TRBJ1-2 TRBV7-2 TRBD1 few CASTLTGTYGYTF TGTGCCAGCACCCTGACAGGGACCTATGGCTACACCTTC
TRBJ2-7 TRBV7-2 TRBD1 . CASSLGGTGVAREQYF TGTGCCAGCAGCTTAGGGGGGACAGGGGTGGCGAGAGAGCAGTACTTC
TRBJ2-2 TRBV6-2/TRBV6-3 TRBD1 . CASSYTRDRDANTGELFF TGTGCCAGCAGTTACACCCGGGACAGAGACGCGAACACCGGGGAGCTGTTTTTT
TRBJ1-1 TRBV2 . once CASLPPQGFRAFF TGTGCCAGCTTACCCCCACAGGGATTCAGAGCTTTCTTT
TRBJ1-5 TRBV15 . . CATSMDIVSNQPQHF TGTGCCACCAGCATGGACATAGTTAGCAATCAGCCCCAGCATTTT
TRBJ1-6 TRBV7-2 TRBD1 . CASSLGTGGGGSPLHF TGTGCCAGCAGCTTAGGGACAGGGGGCGGCGGGTCACCCCTCCACTTT
TRBJ2-2 TRBV30 TRBD1 . CAWGTGAAGLFF TGTGCCTGGGGGACAGGCGCCGCTGGGCTGTTTTTT
TRBJ2-7 TRBV6-5 TRBD2 . CASSYSGSGTPYEQYF TGTGCCAGCAGTTACTCGGGTAGCGGGACCCCCTACGAGCAGTACTTC
TRBJ2-7 TRBV27 TRBD2 . CASSLGTSGRAGEQYF TGTGCCAGCAGTTTAGGGACTAGCGGGAGGGCCGGGGAGCAGTACTTC
TRBJ2-3 TRBV5-1 . . CASSPPLASTDTQYF TGCGCCAGCAGCCCCCCCCTAGCAAGCACAGATACGCAGTATTTT
TRBJ1-2 TRBV5-1 . . CASSLGQSEYGYTF TGCGCCAGCAGCTTGGGACAGTCGGAATATGGCTACACCTTC
TRBJ1-2 TRBV30 TRBD1 . CALNRGRWDGYTF TGTGCGCTAAACAGGGGCAGATGGGATGGCTACACCTTC
TRBJ2-4 TRBV2 . . CASSEAGARNIQYF TGTGCCAGCAGTGAAGCTGGGGCTAGAAACATTCAGTACTTC
TRBJ2-7 TRBV6-6 TRBD2 . CASTPAGGLYEQYF TGTGCCAGCACCCCAGCGGGAGGCCTCTACGAGCAGTACTTC
TRBJ2-7 TRBV19 TRBD1 . CASRRDRGDEQYF TGTGCCAGTAGACGGGACAGGGGGGACGAGCAGTACTTC
TRBJ2-7 TRBV19 TRBD1 . CASSTGTGPYEQYF TGTGCCAGTAGCACCGGGACAGGGCCCTACGAGCAGTACTTC
TRBJ1-5 TRBV7-8 . . CASSSLTGPLGNQPQHF TGTGCCAGCAGCTCCCTGACAGGTCCTTTAGGAAATCAGCCCCAGCATTTT
TRBJ1-3 TRBV3-1/TRBV3-2 . . CASSQGTTDSPGTSSSGNTIYF TGTGCCAGCAGCCAAGGCACGACTGACAGTCCCGGGACATCTTCCTCTGGAAACACCATATATTTT
TRBJ1-1 TRBV4-1 . . CASSQQGMNTEAFF TGCGCCAGCAGCCAACAGGGTATGAACACTGAAGCTTTCTTT
TRBJ1-5 TRBV7-2 . . CASSLDDSVGPQHF TGTGCCAGCAGCTTAGACGACAGCGTGGGGCCCCAGCATTTT
TRBJ1-5 TRBV7-8 TRBD1 . CASSLDPGQVNQPQHF TGTGCCAGCAGCTTAGATCCCGGACAGGTCAATCAGCCCCAGCATTTT
TRBJ1-1 TRBV24-1 . . CATSDGLNTEAFF TGTGCCACCAGTGATGGCTTGAACACTGAAGCTTTCTTT
TRBJ1-1 TRBV7-9 . . CASSHKRLNTEAFF TGTGCCAGCAGCCACAAGCGACTTAACACTGAAGCTTTCTTT